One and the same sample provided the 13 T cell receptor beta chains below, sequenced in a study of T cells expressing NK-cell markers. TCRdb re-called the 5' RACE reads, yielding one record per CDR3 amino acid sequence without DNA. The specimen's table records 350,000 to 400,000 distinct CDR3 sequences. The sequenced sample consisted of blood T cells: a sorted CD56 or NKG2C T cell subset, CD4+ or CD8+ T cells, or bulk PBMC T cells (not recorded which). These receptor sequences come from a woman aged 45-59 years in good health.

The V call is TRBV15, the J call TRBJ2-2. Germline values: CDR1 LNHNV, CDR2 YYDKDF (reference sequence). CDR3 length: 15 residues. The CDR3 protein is CATSRDHPSPGELFF.

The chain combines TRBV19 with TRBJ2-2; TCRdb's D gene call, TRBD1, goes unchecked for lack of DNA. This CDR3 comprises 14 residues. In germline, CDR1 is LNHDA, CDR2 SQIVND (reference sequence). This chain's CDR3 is CAPDGGDNTGELFF.

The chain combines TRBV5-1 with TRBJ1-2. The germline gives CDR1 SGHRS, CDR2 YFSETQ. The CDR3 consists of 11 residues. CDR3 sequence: CASSFNGGYTF.

The CDR3 loop reads CASSQEITGGSTDTQYF. The V gene is TRBV4-1, the J gene TRBJ2-3; the TCRdb call, TRBD1, lacks DNA for checking. Per the germline V gene, CDR1 is MGHRA and CDR2 is YSYEKL. This CDR3 has 17 residues.

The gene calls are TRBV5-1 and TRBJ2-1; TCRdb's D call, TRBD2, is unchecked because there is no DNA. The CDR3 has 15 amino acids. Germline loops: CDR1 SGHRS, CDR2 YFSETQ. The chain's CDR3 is CASSSGTRQLNEQFF.

CDR3 loop: CASGLAYYEQYF. The chain couples TRBV21-1 to TRBJ2-7; without DNA, the TCRdb call of TRBD2 cannot be checked. TRBV21-1 is a known pseudogene. The CDR3 loop spans 12 amino acids.

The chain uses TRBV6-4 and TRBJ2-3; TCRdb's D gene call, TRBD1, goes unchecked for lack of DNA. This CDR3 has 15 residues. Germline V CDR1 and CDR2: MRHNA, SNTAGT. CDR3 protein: CASSGERGLLDTQYF.

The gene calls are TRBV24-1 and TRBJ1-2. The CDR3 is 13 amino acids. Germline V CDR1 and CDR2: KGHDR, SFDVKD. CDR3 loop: CATSDPGLGGYTF.

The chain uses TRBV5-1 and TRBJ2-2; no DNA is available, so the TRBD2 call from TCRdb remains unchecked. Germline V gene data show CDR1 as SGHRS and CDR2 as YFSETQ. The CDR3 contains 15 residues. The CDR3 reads CASSFGTSGTGELFF.

The CDR3 protein is CATSQGVREQFF. The chain combines TRBV24-1 with TRBJ2-1; the TCRdb D gene call, TRBD1, has no DNA to confirm it. The germline V gene encodes CDR1 KGHDR and CDR2 SFDVKD. The CDR3 sequence is 12 residues long.

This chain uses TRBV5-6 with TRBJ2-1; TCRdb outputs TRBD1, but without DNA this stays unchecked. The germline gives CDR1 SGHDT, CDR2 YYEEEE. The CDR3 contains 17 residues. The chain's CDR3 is CASRGQGVGLRSNEQFF. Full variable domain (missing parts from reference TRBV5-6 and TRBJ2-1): DAGVTQSPTHLIKTRGQQVTLRCSPKSGHDTVSWYQQALGQGPQFIFQYYEEEERQRGNFPDRFSGHQFPNYSSELNVNALLLGDSALYLCASRGQGVGLRSNEQFFGPGTRLTVL.

The CDR3 spells CASSSPSRSRSYEQYF. The chain links TRBV27 to TRBJ2-7; TCRdb picks TRBD2, but there is no DNA to check that call. The CDR3 is 16 residues long. CDR1 is MNHEY and CDR2 is SMNVEV in the germline V gene (reference sequence).

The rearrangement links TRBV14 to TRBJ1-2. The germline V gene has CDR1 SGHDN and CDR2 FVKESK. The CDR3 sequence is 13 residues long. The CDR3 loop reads CASSQVGGSGYTF.